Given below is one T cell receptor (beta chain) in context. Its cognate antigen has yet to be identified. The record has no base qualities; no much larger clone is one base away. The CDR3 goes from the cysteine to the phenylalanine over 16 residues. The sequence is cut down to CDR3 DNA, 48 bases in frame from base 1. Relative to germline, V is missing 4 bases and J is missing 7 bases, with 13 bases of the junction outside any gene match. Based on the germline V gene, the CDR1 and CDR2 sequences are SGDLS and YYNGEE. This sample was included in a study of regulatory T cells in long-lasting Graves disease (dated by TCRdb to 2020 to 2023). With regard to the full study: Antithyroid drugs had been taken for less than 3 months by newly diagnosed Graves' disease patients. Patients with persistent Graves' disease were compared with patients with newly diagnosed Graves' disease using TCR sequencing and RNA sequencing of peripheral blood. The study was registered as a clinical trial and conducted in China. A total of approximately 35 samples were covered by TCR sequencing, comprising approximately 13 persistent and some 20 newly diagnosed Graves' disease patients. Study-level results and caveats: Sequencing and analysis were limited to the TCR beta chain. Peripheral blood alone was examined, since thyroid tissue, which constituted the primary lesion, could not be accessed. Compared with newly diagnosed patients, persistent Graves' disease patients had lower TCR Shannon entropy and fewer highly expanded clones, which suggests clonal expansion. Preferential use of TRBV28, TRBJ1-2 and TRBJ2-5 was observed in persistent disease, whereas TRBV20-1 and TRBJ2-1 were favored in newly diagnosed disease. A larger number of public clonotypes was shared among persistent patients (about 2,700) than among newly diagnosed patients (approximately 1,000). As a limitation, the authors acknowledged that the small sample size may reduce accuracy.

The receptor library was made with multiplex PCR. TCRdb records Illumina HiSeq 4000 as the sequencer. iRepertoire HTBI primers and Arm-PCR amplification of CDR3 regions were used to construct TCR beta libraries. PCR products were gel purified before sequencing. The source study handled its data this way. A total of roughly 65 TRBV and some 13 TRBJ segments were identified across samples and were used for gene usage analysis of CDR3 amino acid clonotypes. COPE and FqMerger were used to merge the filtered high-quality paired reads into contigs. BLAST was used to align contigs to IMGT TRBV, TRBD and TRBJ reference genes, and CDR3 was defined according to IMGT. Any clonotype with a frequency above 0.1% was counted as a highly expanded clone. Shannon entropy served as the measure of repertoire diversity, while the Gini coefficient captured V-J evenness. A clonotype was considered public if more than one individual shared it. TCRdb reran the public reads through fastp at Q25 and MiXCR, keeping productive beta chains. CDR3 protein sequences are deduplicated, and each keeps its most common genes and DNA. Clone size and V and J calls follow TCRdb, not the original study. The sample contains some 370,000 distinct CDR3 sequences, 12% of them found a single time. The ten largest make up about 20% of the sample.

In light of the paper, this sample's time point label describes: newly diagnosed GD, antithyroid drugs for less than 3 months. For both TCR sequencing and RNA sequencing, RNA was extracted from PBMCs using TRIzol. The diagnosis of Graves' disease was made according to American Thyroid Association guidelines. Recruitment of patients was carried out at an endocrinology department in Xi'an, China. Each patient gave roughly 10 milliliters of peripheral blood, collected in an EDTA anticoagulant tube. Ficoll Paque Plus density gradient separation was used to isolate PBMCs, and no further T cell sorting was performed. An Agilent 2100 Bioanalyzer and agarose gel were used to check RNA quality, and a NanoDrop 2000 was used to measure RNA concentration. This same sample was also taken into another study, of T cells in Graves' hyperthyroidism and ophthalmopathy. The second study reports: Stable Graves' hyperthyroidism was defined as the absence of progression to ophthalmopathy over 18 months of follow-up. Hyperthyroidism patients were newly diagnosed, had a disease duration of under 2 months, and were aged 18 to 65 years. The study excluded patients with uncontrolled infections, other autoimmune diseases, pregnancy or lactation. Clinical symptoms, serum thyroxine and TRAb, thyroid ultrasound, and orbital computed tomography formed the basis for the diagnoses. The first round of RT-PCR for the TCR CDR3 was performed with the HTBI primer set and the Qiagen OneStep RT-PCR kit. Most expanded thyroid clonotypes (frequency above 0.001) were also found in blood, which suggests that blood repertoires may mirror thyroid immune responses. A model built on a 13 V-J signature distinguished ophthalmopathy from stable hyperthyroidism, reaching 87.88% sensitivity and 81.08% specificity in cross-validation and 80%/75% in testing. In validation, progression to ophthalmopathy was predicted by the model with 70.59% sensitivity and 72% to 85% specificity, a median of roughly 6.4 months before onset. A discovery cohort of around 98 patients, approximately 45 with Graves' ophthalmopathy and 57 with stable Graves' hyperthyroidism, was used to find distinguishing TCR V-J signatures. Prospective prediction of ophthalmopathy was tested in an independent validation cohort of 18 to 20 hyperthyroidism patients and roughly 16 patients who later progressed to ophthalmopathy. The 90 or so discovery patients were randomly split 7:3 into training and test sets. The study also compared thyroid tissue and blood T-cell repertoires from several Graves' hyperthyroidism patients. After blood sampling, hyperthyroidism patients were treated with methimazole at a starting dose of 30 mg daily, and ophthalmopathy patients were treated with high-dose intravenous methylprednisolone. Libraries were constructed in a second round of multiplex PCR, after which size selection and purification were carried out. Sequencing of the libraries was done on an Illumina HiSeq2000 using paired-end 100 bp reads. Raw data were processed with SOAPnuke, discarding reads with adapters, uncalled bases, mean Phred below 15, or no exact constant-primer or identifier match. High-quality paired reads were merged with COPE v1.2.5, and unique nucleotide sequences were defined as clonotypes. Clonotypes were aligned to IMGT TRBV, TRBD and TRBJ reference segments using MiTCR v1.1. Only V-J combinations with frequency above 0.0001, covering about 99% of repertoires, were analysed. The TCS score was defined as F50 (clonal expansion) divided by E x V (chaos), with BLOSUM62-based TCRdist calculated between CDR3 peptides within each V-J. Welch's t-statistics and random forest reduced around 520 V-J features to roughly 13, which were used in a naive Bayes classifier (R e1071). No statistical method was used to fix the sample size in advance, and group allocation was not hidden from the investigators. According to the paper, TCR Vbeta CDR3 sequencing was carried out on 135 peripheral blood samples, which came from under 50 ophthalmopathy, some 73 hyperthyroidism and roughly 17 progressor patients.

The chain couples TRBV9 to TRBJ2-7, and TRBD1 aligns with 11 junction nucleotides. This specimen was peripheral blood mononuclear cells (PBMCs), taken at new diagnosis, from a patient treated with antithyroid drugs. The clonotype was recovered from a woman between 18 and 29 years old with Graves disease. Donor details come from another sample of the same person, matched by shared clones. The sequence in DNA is TGTGCCAGCAGCCCCCGAGGCGGACAGGGGGCGCGGGAGCAGTACTTC. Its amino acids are CASSPRGGQGAREQYF.